The clone carrying this T cell receptor beta chain occurred a few times. Each patient presented with locally advanced or metastatic urothelial carcinoma. The data stem from a study of PD-L1 blockade in urothelial cancer. Clones were sequenced by immunoSEQ multiplex PCR, and TCRdb holds only the in-frame ones, with some missing. The table shows tens of thousands of clones, with around 79% occurring only once. The CDR3 extends over 11 amino acids. CDR1 and CDR2 from the germline V gene are SGDLS and YYNGEE. V lost 3 bases, J lost 8 bases, and 5 bases lay in between. Sequences were derived from PBMCs, sampled around atezolizumab (anti-PD-L1) treatment. The TCR sequence derives from a man in his 70s with urothelial cancer. The chain recombines TRBV9 with TRBJ2-2, with no clear D. The CDR3 DNA reads TGTGCCAGCAGCGGGAGTGGGGAGCTGTTTTTT. Translating it yields CASSGSGELFF.